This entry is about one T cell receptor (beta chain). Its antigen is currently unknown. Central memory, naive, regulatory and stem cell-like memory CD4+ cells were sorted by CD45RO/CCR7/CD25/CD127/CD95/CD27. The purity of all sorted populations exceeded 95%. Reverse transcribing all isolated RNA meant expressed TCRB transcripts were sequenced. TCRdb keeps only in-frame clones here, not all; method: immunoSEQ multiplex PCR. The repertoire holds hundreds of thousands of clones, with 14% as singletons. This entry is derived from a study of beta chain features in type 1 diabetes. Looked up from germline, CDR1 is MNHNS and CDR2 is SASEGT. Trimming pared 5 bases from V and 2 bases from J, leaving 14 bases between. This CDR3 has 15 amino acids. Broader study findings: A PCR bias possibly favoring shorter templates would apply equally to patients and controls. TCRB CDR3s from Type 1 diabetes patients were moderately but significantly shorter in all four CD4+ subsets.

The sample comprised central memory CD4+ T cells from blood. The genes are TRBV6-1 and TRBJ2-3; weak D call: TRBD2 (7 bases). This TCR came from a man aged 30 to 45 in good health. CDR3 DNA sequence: TGTGCCAGCAGTCTGGGGGGGGACACCACAGATACGCAGTATTTT. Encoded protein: CASSLGGDTTDTQYF.